This T cell receptor beta chain was sequenced during a study of T cell repertoires in cytomegalovirus infection. On the study more broadly: The authors relied on CMV epitopes, both recently identified HLA-C-restricted and well-studied HLA-B-restricted. Based on public TCR beta signatures, there were indications of CMV infection and of a matching HLA type. General observations from the study: What dominated the ex vivo response were HLA-C-restricted CMV-specific TCR beta clonotypes. Using cumulative public TCR beta family frequency, the authors identified those who carried CMV together with the relevant HLA.

Comment on this clonotype: Its antigen is as yet unknown.

TCRdb reanalysed the reads using MiXCR and keeps one entry per CDR3 protein. This table holds around 430,000 distinct CDR3 sequences, 40% to 50% found once. Trimming removed 11 bases at V and 0 bases at J, with 29 bases between. Germline assignment: CDR1 SEHNR and CDR2 FQNEAQ (reference sequence). This CDR3 comprises 19 residues. The chain recombines TRBV7-9 with TRBJ2-1, with a possible D match to TRBD2 (6 bases). The specimen was cultured PBMCs, collected from culture after CMV antigen stimulation. This receptor was identified in a human donor in good health (CMV status not recorded). Some clones in this sample may be carry-over from other donors' samples. The CDR3 is CAAEGGTPDPLFSYNEQFF. The CDR3 region has the DNA TGTGCCGCAGAGGGCGGGACCCCAGACCCTCTCTTCTCCTACAATGAGCAGTTCTTC.